The 25 T cell receptor beta chains listed next were all sequenced from one sample in a study of CD8 T cells in Susac syndrome. When the RNA was reverse transcribed, random hexamers were used with an input of roughly 0.45 to 1 ug. Using its own MiXCR run on the immunoSEQ multiplex PCR reads, TCRdb lists one record per CDR3 protein. The data hold approximately 150,000 distinct CDR3 sequences, with 80% to 95% observed a single time. Sequenced sample: CD4+ T cells from PBMCs. Receptor source: a human donor in good health.

This rearrangement joins TRBV6-5 to TRBJ2-3, with TRBD1 matching over 10 bases. This CDR3 has 14 residues. Unmatched junction bases numbered 2, after V lost 4 bases and J lost 4 bases. Per germline, CDR1 MNHEY and CDR2 SVGAGI. The CDR3 nucleotides read TGTGCCAGCAGTTCTGGGACAGGGGCAGATACGCAGTATTTT. It translates to CASSSGTGADTQYF.

The table lists this clonotype with a count of one. CDR3 in amino acids: CASSIYGGAEVANTIYF. CDR3 DNA sequence: TGTGCCAGCAGCATCTATGGTGGGGCGGAGGTGGCTAACACCATATATTTT. The chain carries TRBV7-2 and TRBJ1-3, with D possibly TRBD1 on 5 matching bases. The length of the CDR3 is 17 residues. With 5 bases removed from V and 7 bases from J, the gap between germline ends came to 24 bases. In germline, CDR1 is SGHTA, CDR2 FQGNSA.

V usage is TRBV7-9 and J usage is TRBJ2-1; no reliable D call. The CDR3 extends over 14 amino acids. V lost 3 bases and J 0 bases, leaving 6 bases between the germline ends. Germline V gene data show CDR1 as SEHNR and CDR2 as FQNEAQ (reference sequence). CDR3 residues: CASSFTFSYNEQFF. For the CDR3, the DNA is TGTGCCAGCAGCTTCACGTTCTCCTACAATGAGCAGTTCTTC.

This chain connects TRBV11-2 to TRBJ2-7; the D gene is possibly TRBD1 (6 bases). The germline CDR1 and CDR2 sequences are SGHAT and FQNNGV. Trimming stripped 6 bases from V and 3 bases from J, with 18 bases between. This CDR3 has 15 residues. DNA for the CDR3: TGTGCCAGCAGACCTTCCGGGACATCAGTCTACGAGCAGTACTTC. The encoded protein is CASRPSGTSVYEQYF.

The chain links TRBV5-1 to TRBJ1-6; 7 bases match TRBD1. Per the germline V gene, CDR1 is SGHRS and CDR2 is YFSETQ. The CDR3 extends over 15 amino acids. Losses at the gene ends were 1 base for V and 8 bases for J; bases not matched to a gene: 6. The CDR3 nucleotides read TGCGCCAGCAGCTTGCAGGGGGGCGCGGATTCACCCCTCCACTTT. It encodes CASSLQGGADSPLHF.

This sequence joins TRBV7-2 and TRBJ1-1; D call uncertain. CDR3 length equals 15 residues. Germline loops: CDR1 SGHTA, CDR2 FQGNSA. V shed 2 bases and J shed 0 bases, with 10 bases lying between them. Here the CDR3 DNA reads TGTGCCAGCAGCTTAAGTCGAAGGATGAACACTGAAGCTTTCTTT. Translated, it gives CASSLSRRMNTEAFF. The complete variable domain, with remaining parts taken from reference TRBV7-2 and TRBJ1-1, reads GAGVSQSPSNKVTEKGKDVELRCDPISGHTALYWYRQSLGQGLEFLIYFQGNSAPDKSGLPSDRFSAERTGGSVSTLTIQRTQQEDSAVYLCASSLSRRMNTEAFFGQGTRLTVV.

The chain recombines TRBV2 with TRBJ2-5; 11 nucleotides line up with TRBD2. CDR3 length equals 17 residues. V shed 3 bases, J shed 1 base, and the junction held 7 bases outside the gene matches. Germline loops: CDR1 SNHLY, CDR2 FYNNEI. The CDR3 loop reads CASSDRASGGTQETQYF. Here the CDR3 DNA reads TGTGCCAGCAGTGATAGGGCTAGCGGGGGGACCCAAGAGACCCAGTACTTC.

The J gene is TRBJ1-2, the V gene TRBV18, with D perhaps matching TRBD1 (5 bases). The CDR3 length is 15 residues. The germline V gene encodes CDR1 KGHSH and CDR2 LQKENI. Trimming pared 4 bases from V and 8 bases from J, leaving 20 bases between. CDR3 residues: CASSLDQGGVSGYTF. CDR3 DNA: TGTGCCAGCTCACTTGATCAGGGAGGAGTTTCCGGCTACACCTTC.

This chain joins TRBV20-1 and TRBJ2-3; 9 bases are shared with TRBD2. The CDR3 length is 13 residues. Germline V lookup: CDR1 DFQATT, CDR2 SNEGSKA (reference sequence). J lost 5 bases, V lost 7 bases, and 7 bases had no gene match. The CDR3 loop is CSVAGGPQDTQYF. The CDR3 DNA reads as TGCAGTGTGGCGGGGGGGCCACAAGATACGCAGTATTTT.

The CDR3 nucleotides read TGTGCCAGCAGTTTAGCGGTTGTGGAGACCCAGTACTTC. Encoded protein: CASSLAVVETQYF. The chain links TRBV12-3 or TRBV12-4 to TRBJ2-5; D not certain. With 0 bases removed from V and 5 bases from J, the gap between germline ends came to 7 bases. The CDR3 is 13 amino acids.

The chain combines TRBV2 with TRBJ2-7, with D perhaps TRBD1 (5 bases). Trimming removed 7 bases at V and 6 bases at J, with 16 bases between. Germline CDR1 SNHLY, CDR2 FYNNEI. The CDR3 loop spans 13 amino acids. The CDR3 loop is CASNPGQASEQYF. In DNA, the CDR3 is TGTGCCAGCAATCCAGGGCAGGCCTCCGAGCAGTACTTC.

The CDR3 loop reads CASSRLVQHF. The CDR3 DNA reads as TGTGCCAGCAGTCGACTCGTCCAGCATTTT. This chain links TRBV28 with TRBJ1-5; D gene unclear. The germline V gene has CDR1 MDHEN and CDR2 SYDVKM. The V end was cut by 5 bases, the J end by 12 bases, with 8 bases between. The CDR3 has 10 amino acids.

The rearrangement links TRBV18 to TRBJ1-3; D not resolved. Trimming stripped 2 bases from V and 8 bases from J, with 7 bases between. This CDR3 has 12 amino acids. Germline V gene data show CDR1 as KGHSH and CDR2 as LQKENI. In DNA, the CDR3 is TGTGCCAGCTCACCAGCGTTGGACACCATATATTTT. Its protein is CASSPALDTIYF. Based on the CDR3 plus reference TRBV18 and TRBJ1-3, the full variable domain is NAGVMQNPRHLVRRRGQEARLRCSPMKGHSHVYWYRQLPEEGLKFMVYLQKENIIDESGMPKERFSAEFPKEGPSILRIQQVVRGDSAAYFCASSPALDTIYFGEGSWLTVV.

CDR3 nucleotides: TGCAGCGTTGACGGGCCGGGTGGAGGTGGCTACACCTTC. Its translation: CSVDGPGGGGYTF. This chain uses TRBV29-1 with TRBJ1-2; D gene uncertain. Per the germline V gene, CDR1 is SQVTM and CDR2 is ANQGSEA. V dropped 3 bases and J dropped 7 bases, with 15 bases sitting between them. This CDR3 comprises 13 residues.

The chain links TRBV29-1 to TRBJ1-4; TRBD1 is a possible D gene (5 bases). Trimming stripped 4 bases from V and 5 bases from J, with 8 bases between. CDR1 is SQVTM and CDR2 is ANQGSEA in the germline V gene. This CDR3 is 12 amino acids long. The CDR3 region has the DNA TGCAGCGTTGGGTGGGGGAATGAAAAACTGTTTTTT. It translates to CSVGWGNEKLFF.

The chain has TRBV11-2 and TRBJ2-4, with D perhaps TRBD1 (6 bases). Germline V CDR1 and CDR2: SGHAT, FQNNGV. The V end was cut by 4 bases, the J end by 9 bases, with 19 bases between. The CDR3 extends over 15 amino acids. The CDR3 bases are TGTGCCAGCAGCTCTATACAGGGTAGAATGGCCATTCAGTACTTC. Translation gives CASSSIQGRMAIQYF.

The rearrangement uses TRBV12-3 or TRBV12-4 and TRBJ1-6; D is uncertain. The CDR3 contains 14 residues. V was cut by 8 bases and J by 8 bases, with 16 bases left in between. CDR3 region: CASSPSGPDSPLHF. The DNA of the CDR3 is TGTGCCAGCTCGCCCAGCGGACCGGATTCACCCCTCCACTTT.

The chain combines TRBV20-1 with TRBJ1-6; TRBD1 might be the D (5 bases). Germline V gene sequence: CDR1 DFQATT, CDR2 SNEGSKA (reference sequence). The V end lost 4 bases, the J end lost 0 bases, and 19 bases lay between the germline ends. This CDR3 is 18 amino acids long. CDR3 amino acids: CSATPPGPSSSYNSPLHF. The CDR3, as DNA: TGCAGTGCTACACCTCCGGGACCCTCGAGCTCCTATAATTCACCCCTCCACTTT.

J is TRBJ1-2 and V is TRBV10-3; no firm D call. Germline V gene data show CDR1 as ENHRY and CDR2 as SYGVKD. V was trimmed by 4 bases and J by 4 bases, leaving 13 bases between them. The CDR3 consists of 14 residues. The CDR3: CAISALGSSYGYTF. The DNA of the CDR3 is TGTGCCATCAGTGCTTTAGGAAGCTCCTATGGCTACACCTTC.

The chain joins TRBV4-1 to TRBJ2-5; 7 bases are a match to TRBD1. The CDR3 runs to 14 residues. Germline trimming cut 4 bases from V and 4 bases from J; bases unmatched to any gene: 6. Germline V gives CDR1 MGHRA, CDR2 YSYEKL. CDR3 protein: CASSRGTVGETQYF. DNA of the CDR3: TGCGCCAGCAGCCGAGGGACAGTGGGAGAGACCCAGTACTTC.

The chain carries TRBV12-3 or TRBV12-4 and TRBJ2-7, with 9 bases identical to TRBD1. With 10 bases clipped from V and 2 bases from J, the junction kept 6 bases outside the gene matches. The CDR3 is 13 amino acids. CDR3 nucleotide sequence: TGTGCCATAGGACAGGGGTCAACCTACGAGCAGTACTTC. The encoded protein is CAIGQGSTYEQYF.

V usage is TRBV29-1 and J usage is TRBJ2-3; 7 nucleotides agree with TRBD2. Trimming took 7 bases from V and 5 from J; bases not matched to a gene: 6. Germline V gene lookup returns CDR1 SQVTM and CDR2 ANQGSEA. The CDR3 extends over 12 amino acids. The CDR3 sequence is CSGLGGGDTQYF. The CDR3 nucleotides are TGCAGCGGCCTTGGCGGGGGAGATACGCAGTATTTT.

The V gene is TRBV7-2, the J gene TRBJ2-4, with D perhaps assigned TRBD1 or TRBD2 (5 bases each). Per the germline V gene, CDR1 is SGHTA and CDR2 is FQGNSA. The CDR3 has 16 amino acids. Trimming took 7 bases from V and 3 from J, leaving 19 bases between them. CDR3 sequence reads: CASNLVWGKSKNIQYF. The CDR3 bases are TGTGCCAGCAATCTAGTGTGGGGGAAAAGCAAAAACATTCAGTACTTC.

The chain has TRBV4-1 and TRBJ2-7; TRBD1 matches 11 bases. V shed 0 bases and J 6 bases; nucleotides not matched to a gene: 4. CDR1 and CDR2 (germline): MGHRA, YSYEKL. There are 15 residues in the CDR3. The CDR3 reads CASSQDWTGGSEQYF. The CDR3 DNA follows: TGCGCCAGCAGCCAAGATTGGACAGGGGGCTCCGAGCAGTACTTC.

The J gene is TRBJ2-4, the V gene TRBV28; TRBD2 aligns across 7 bases. Germline trimming cut 3 bases from V and 1 base from J; bases unmatched to any gene: 3. The CDR3 contains 15 residues. Germline assignment: CDR1 MDHEN and CDR2 SYDVKM. The CDR3 DNA is TGTGCCAGCAGTTTCCCGCGGGGGGCCAAAAACATTCAGTACTTC. It specifies CASSFPRGAKNIQYF.